This T cell receptor (beta chain) was identified during a study of T cells in Graves' hyperthyroidism and ophthalmopathy. Study outcomes and limitations: Expanded thyroid clonotypes (above 0.001) were mostly also found in blood.

This clonotype was counted many times. The antigen is not known. One end of the junction does not line up with germline, which may come from a read error. The CDR3 totals 16 residues. Looked up from germline, CDR1 is SEHNR and CDR2 is FQNEAQ (reference sequence). The CDR3 regions of TCR beta were amplified from RNA transcripts. The HTBI set primed first-round TCR CDR3 RT-PCR. TCRdb reprocessed the multiplex PCR reads with MiXCR, giving one entry per CDR3 protein. This sample carries about 380,000 distinct CDR3 sequences, about 14% of them seen once, and the ten largest clones take approximately 11%. The genes are TRBV7-9 and TRBJ2-2, with D maybe TRBD1 (6 bases). The sequencing sample was made of blood. The clonotype was recovered from a woman aged 60-75 years with Graves' hyperthyroidism. CDR3: CASSLAGQRFSGELFF. CDR3 DNA sequence: TGTGCCAGCAGCCTAGCAGGACAGCGATTCTCCGGGGAGCTGTTTTTT.